Shown below are 17 T cell receptor beta chains from a single sample sequenced in a study of human versus mouse CDR3 diversity and MHC coevolution. TCRdb keeps only in-frame clones here, not all; method: immunoSEQ multiplex PCR. The sample contains fewer than 100,000 clones, about 94% of which appear only once. Sequenced input: naive CD4+ T cells from blood. Subset specified: CD45RO-negative CD62L-positive naive CD4 T cells. The receptor set was obtained from a person aged 25 to 69 in good health.

The chain combines TRBV2 with TRBJ2-3; 16 positions agree with TRBD2. CDR3 length equals 17 residues. With 4 bases clipped from V and 3 bases from J, the junction kept 4 bases outside the gene matches. CDR1 and CDR2 (germline): SNHLY, FYNNEI. The CDR3, as DNA: TGTGCCAGCAGTGCCGGGACTAGCGGGAGGGCTACAGATACGCAGTATTTT. Its translation: CASSAGTSGRATDTQYF.

The chain joins TRBV2 to TRBJ1-5; 8 nucleotides align to TRBD1. The CDR3 runs 14 residues. V trimming: 3 bases; J trimming: 9 bases; junction bases outside the gene matches: 7. Germline V gives CDR1 SNHLY, CDR2 FYNNEI. For the CDR3, the DNA is TGTGCCAGCAGTGAGGGACAGGCGGTTGCGCCCCAGCATTTT. This encodes CASSEGQAVAPQHF. Using reference TRBV2 and TRBJ1-5 for the parts outside the CDR3, the full variable domain is EPEVTQTPSHQVTQMGQEVILRCVPISNHLYFYWYRQILGQKVEFLVSFYNNEISEKSEIFDDQFSVERPDGSNFTLKIRSTKLEDSAMYFCASSEGQAVAPQHFGDGTRLSIL.

The J gene is TRBJ1-2, the V gene TRBV4-2, with TRBD1 identical over 12 bases. Germline lookup yields CDR1 LGHNA and CDR2 YNFKEQ. The CDR3 consists of 15 residues. Germline trimming cut 4 bases from V and 8 bases from J; bases unmatched to any gene: 8. The CDR3 DNA reads as TGTGCCAGCAGCCGCCCGGGACAGGGGGCCGGGGGCTACACCTTC. Its translation: CASSRPGQGAGGYTF.

The chain joins TRBV7-3 to TRBJ2-1, with TRBD2 matching 13 bases. CDR1 is SGHTA, CDR2 FQGTGA, per germline. Germline trimming cut 4 bases from V and 8 bases from J; bases unmatched to any gene: 5. CDR3 length: 15 residues. Here the CDR3 DNA reads TGTGCCAGCAGCTCCGGACTAGCGGGAGTCCATGAGCAGTTCTTC. It yields the protein CASSSGLAGVHEQFF. Together with reference TRBV7-3 and TRBJ2-1, the CDR3 gives the full variable domain: GAGVSQTPSNKVTEKGKYVELRCDPISGHTALYWYRQSLGQGPEFLIYFQGTGAADDSGLPNDRFFAVRPEGSVSTLKIQRTERGDSAVYLCASSSGLAGVHEQFFGPGTRLTVL.

This chain uses TRBV6-5 with TRBJ2-7; D gene ambiguous. Germline lookup yields CDR1 MNHEY and CDR2 SVGAGI. The CDR3 runs 12 residues. Trimming took off 4 bases at V and 2 bases at J, with 6 bases between the two ends. CDR3 loop: CASSSGAYEQYF. The CDR3 coding sequence is TGTGCCAGCAGTTCAGGCGCCTACGAGCAGTACTTC.

The rearrangement uses TRBV27 and TRBJ2-7, with 7 bases matching TRBD2. Germline V gene sequence: CDR1 MNHEY, CDR2 SMNVEV (reference sequence). Trimming removed 5 bases from V and 3 bases from J; junction bases left unmatched: 13. CDR3 length: 16 amino acids. CDR3 loop: CASSRSQAGGGYEQYF. In DNA form, the CDR3 reads TGTGCCAGCAGTCGCTCACAGGCAGGCGGGGGCTACGAGCAGTACTTC.

This rearrangement joins TRBV10-3 to TRBJ1-5; tentatively, D is TRBD1 (5 bases). Germline V gene lookup returns CDR1 ENHRY and CDR2 SYGVKD. The CDR3 consists of 13 residues. Between the trimmed V and J ends, which lost 6 bases and 2 bases, there was a span of 8 bases. This CDR3 is CAIRGGGNQPQHF. The CDR3 DNA sequence: TGTGCCATCAGGGGGGGAGGCAATCAGCCCCAGCATTTT.

The rearrangement uses TRBV19 and TRBJ2-5, with 11 bases fitting TRBD2. V lost 7 bases, J lost 2 bases, and 15 bases stayed unmatched. Germline lookup yields CDR1 LNHDA and CDR2 SQIVND (reference sequence). The CDR3 totals 18 residues. CDR3 region: CASTTSPTSGAGQETQYF. CDR3 nucleotides: TGTGCCAGTACCACATCTCCGACTAGCGGGGCGGGGCAAGAGACCCAGTACTTC.

Notes on this clone: The same CDR3 arises from other DNA sequences in this sample as well. The genes are TRBV6-5 and TRBJ1-5; D gene uncertain. The CDR3 extends over 14 amino acids. Per the germline V gene, CDR1 is MNHEY and CDR2 is SVGAGI. V was pared by 0 bases and J by 4 bases, with 7 bases between. CDR3 sequence (DNA): TGTGCCAGCAGTTACTCGGGAGGAAATCAGCCCCAGCATTTT. Protein: CASSYSGGNQPQHF.

The rearrangement joins TRBV29-1 to TRBJ2-3; 11 bases are a match to TRBD2. The CDR3 length is 14 residues. CDR1 and CDR2 from the germline V gene are SQVTM and ANQGSEA. V gave up 7 bases and J gave up 3 bases; unmatched junction bases: 6. The CDR3 DNA reads TGCAGCGCCACTAGCGGGGGAGGGACAGATACGCAGTATTTT. Protein: CSATSGGGTDTQYF.

This clone was seen only once. The chain uses TRBV30 and TRBJ1-2, with 8 bases matching TRBD1. This CDR3 has 15 amino acids. The V gene's germline CDR1 is GTSNPN and CDR2 SVGIG (reference sequence). Trimming cost V 3 bases and J 2 bases; bases outside gene matches: 8. This chain's CDR3 is CAWSATGGRNYGYTF. The DNA of the CDR3 is TGTGCCTGGAGCGCCACAGGGGGAAGGAACTATGGCTACACCTTC.

The V and J genes are TRBV4-1 and TRBJ1-2; D perhaps matches TRBD1 (5 bases). The CDR3 spans 15 residues. Germline-derived CDR1 and CDR2 are MGHRA and YSYEKL. V was cut by 3 bases and J by 8 bases, with 19 bases left in between. As DNA, the CDR3 is TGCGCCAGCAGCCAGATGACAGTAACGCGGGAAGGCTACACCTTC. Translated, it gives CASSQMTVTREGYTF.

The CDR3 reads CASSAGQDGNTIYF. CDR3 DNA: TGCGCCAGCAGCGCGGGACAGGATGGAAACACCATATATTTT. The chain recombines TRBV5-1 with TRBJ1-3; 8 nucleotides agree with TRBD1. Germline CDR1 is SGHRS and CDR2 is YFSETQ. The CDR3 has 14 residues. V was pared by 4 bases and J by 3 bases, with 3 bases of the junction left unmatched.

The rearrangement links TRBV5-1 to TRBJ2-5; the match to TRBD1 covers 7 bases. The closer fit of TRBJ2-7 to the DNA end suggests the J call may be wrong. Germline V CDR1 and CDR2: SGHRS, YFSETQ. This CDR3 spans 15 amino acids. CDR3 residues: CASSLGQGMSDEQYF. Written as DNA, the CDR3 is TGCGCCAGCAGCTTGGGACAGGGTATGTCTGACGAGCAGTACTTC.

The CDR3 nucleotides are TGTGCCAGCAGCCCCGGGACTGGGCCTAATGAGCAGTTCTTC. Translation gives CASSPGTGPNEQFF. The gene calls are TRBV11-3 and TRBJ2-1, with D possibly matching TRBD2 (6 bases). Germline CDR1 and CDR2: SGHNT and YENEEA. CDR3 length: 14 amino acids. The V gene lost 5 bases and the J gene lost 7 bases, with 15 bases spanning the gap.

J is TRBJ2-7 and V is TRBV29-1; tentative D call: TRBD1 (5 bases). This CDR3 spans 12 amino acids. The germline V and J ends were trimmed by 4 bases and 5 bases, with 12 bases remaining between them. The germline gives CDR1 SQVTM, CDR2 ANQGSEA. The CDR3 sequence: CSVGAGIHEQYF. DNA of the CDR3: TGCAGCGTTGGAGCAGGGATCCACGAGCAGTACTTC.

This chain connects TRBV10-2 to TRBJ2-7; TRBD1 matches at 11 bases. V was clipped by 6 bases and J by 1 base; unmatched bases: 5. From germline, CDR1 is WSHSY and CDR2 SAAADI. The CDR3 is 15 residues long. The CDR3 nucleotides are TGCGCCAGCAGGTCTGGGACAGGGGGTTCCTACGAGCAGTACTTC. Protein: CASRSGTGGSYEQYF.